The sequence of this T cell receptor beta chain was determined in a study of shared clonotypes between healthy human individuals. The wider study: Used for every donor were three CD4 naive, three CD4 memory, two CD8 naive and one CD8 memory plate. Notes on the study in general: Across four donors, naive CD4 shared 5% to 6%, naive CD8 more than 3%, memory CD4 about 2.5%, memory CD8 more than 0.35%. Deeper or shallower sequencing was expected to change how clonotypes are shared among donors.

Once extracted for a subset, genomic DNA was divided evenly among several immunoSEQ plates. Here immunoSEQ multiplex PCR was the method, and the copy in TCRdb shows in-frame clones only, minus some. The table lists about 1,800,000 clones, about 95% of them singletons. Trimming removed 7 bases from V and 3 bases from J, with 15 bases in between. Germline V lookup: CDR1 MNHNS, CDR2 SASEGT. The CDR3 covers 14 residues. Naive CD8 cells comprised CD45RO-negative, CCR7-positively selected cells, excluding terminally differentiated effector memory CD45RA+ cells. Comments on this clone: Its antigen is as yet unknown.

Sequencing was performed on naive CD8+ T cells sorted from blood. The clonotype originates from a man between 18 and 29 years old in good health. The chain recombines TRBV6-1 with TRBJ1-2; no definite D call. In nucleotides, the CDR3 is TGTGCCAGCACCCCGGACGGACGGTACTATGGCTACACCTTC. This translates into CASTPDGRYYGYTF.